This T cell receptor (beta chain) was sequenced during a study of cytomegalovirus exposure and HLA in healthy donors. Broader study findings: Later analysis associated a missense DCLRE1C variant with TCR beta V- and J-gene trimming. Available immune exposure information was restricted to CMV serostatus only.

On this clone itself: Its antigen is undetermined.

Use of 60 Vbeta and 13 Jbeta primers characterized the PCR. Here immunoSEQ multiplex PCR was the method, and the copy in TCRdb shows in-frame clones only, minus some. The table records approximately 160,000 clones, about three quarters of them present only once. V dropped 4 bases and J dropped 6 bases, with 16 bases sitting between them. Germline CDR1 and CDR2: SGHRS and YFSETQ. CDR3 size: 14 residues. The chain combines TRBV5-1 with TRBJ1-2; the D gene is possibly TRBD1 (5 bases). The sample consisted of PBMCs. The TCR sequence derives from a man aged 18 to 35 in good health and CMV-seropositive. CDR3 loop: CASSQMTDCHGYTF. CDR3 coding DNA: TGCGCCAGCAGCCAAATGACAGACTGCCATGGCTACACCTTC.